Listed here are 11 T cell receptor beta chains from one sample, sequenced in a study of blood T cell repertoires in COVID-19. Clones were sequenced by immunoSEQ multiplex PCR, and TCRdb holds only the in-frame ones, with some missing. The sample has around 340,000 clones, roughly nine tenths seen once. Material: peripheral blood. The receptors were sampled from a woman aged 60 to 75 with COVID-19, enrolled during active disease.

The genes are TRBV18 and TRBJ1-2; a possible D gene is TRBD1 (5 bases). This CDR3 is 13 amino acids long. Germline-derived CDR1 and CDR2 are KGHSH and LQKENI. V was shortened by 2 bases and J by 5 bases, with 9 bases between the two germline ends. CDR3 sequence: CASSPSQDYGYTF. Written as DNA, the CDR3 is TGTGCCAGCTCACCATCACAGGATTATGGCTACACCTTC.

In this sample, this clone turned up a few times. An end of the junction differs from the germline gene, which may be a read error. This sequence joins TRBV20-1 and TRBJ2-3; the match to TRBD1 covers 8 bases. CDR3 length: 11 residues. Germline V gene data show CDR1 as DFQATT and CDR2 as SNEGSKA (reference sequence). The CDR3 is CSALTGDLGVF. Written as DNA, the CDR3 is TGCAGTGCCCTGACAGGGGACCTTGGGGTTTTT.

The rearrangement uses TRBV5-1 and TRBJ2-3, with TRBD1 matching over 10 bases. This CDR3 has 15 residues. Losses at the gene ends were 5 bases for V and 4 bases for J; bases not matched to a gene: 7. Germline values: CDR1 SGHRS, CDR2 YFSETQ. The CDR3 region is CASRRGDRGADTQYF. CDR3 nucleotides: TGCGCCAGCAGAAGGGGGGACAGGGGCGCAGATACGCAGTATTTT.

The chain combines TRBV6-1 with TRBJ2-3, with a possible D match to TRBD1 (5 bases). Germline-derived CDR1 and CDR2 are MNHNS and SASEGT. This CDR3 comprises 16 residues. Trimming removed 1 base at V and 4 bases at J, with 15 bases between. DNA of the CDR3: TGTGCCAGCAGTGAAGTCTCCTCTAGGGGCCCAGATACGCAGTATTTT. Translating it yields CASSEVSSRGPDTQYF.

This clone showed up just once. The J gene is TRBJ1-6, the V gene TRBV18, with unresolved D. Germline-derived CDR1 and CDR2 are KGHSH and LQKENI. CDR3 length equals 14 residues. Trimming removed 1 base at V and 5 bases at J, with 6 bases between. CDR3 region: CASSPLSDNSPLHF. CDR3 in DNA: TGTGCCAGCTCACCACTTAGCGATAATTCACCCCTCCACTTT. Supplemented by reference TRBV18 and TRBJ1-6, the full variable domain reads NAGVMQNPRHLVRRRGQEARLRCSPMKGHSHVYWYRQLPEEGLKFMVYLQKENIIDESGMPKERFSAEFPKEGPSILRIQQVVRGDSAAYFCASSPLSDNSPLHFGNGTRLTVT.

This chain connects TRBV9 to TRBJ1-6; D gene unclear. There are 16 residues in the CDR3. CDR1 and CDR2 from the germline V gene are SGDLS and YYNGEE. Trimming cost V 5 bases and J 0 bases, with 12 bases left between them. The CDR3, as DNA: TGTGCCAGCAGGGGAGAGGGAAACTCCTATAATTCACCCCTCCACTTT. This sequence encodes CASRGEGNSYNSPLHF.

The rearrangement links TRBV19 to TRBJ1-1; 8 bases map to TRBD1. CDR3 length: 14 amino acids. The V and J ends lost 1 base and 5 bases, in that order; junction bases with no gene match: 3. Germline CDR1 is LNHDA and CDR2 is SQIVND (reference sequence). CDR3 sequence reads: CASSIVTGGTEAFF. The CDR3 coding sequence is TGTGCCAGTAGTATAGTAACAGGGGGTACTGAAGCTTTCTTT.

The V and J genes are TRBV2 and TRBJ1-2; D gene ambiguous. This CDR3 is 14 amino acids long. Germline V gene sequence: CDR1 SNHLY, CDR2 FYNNEI. V lost 1 base to trimming and J lost 3 bases, with 9 bases between them. The CDR3 DNA reads as TGTGCCAGCAGTGAAGAGTCAGGATACTATGGCTACACCTTC. It is translated as CASSEESGYYGYTF.

The chain employs TRBV4-2 and TRBJ1-1; D unresolved. The V end was cut by 1 base, the J end by 5 bases, with 14 bases between. CDR1 LGHNA and CDR2 YNFKEQ come from the germline V gene. The CDR3 runs to 15 residues. The CDR3: CASSQVETDGTEAFF. In DNA, the CDR3 is TGTGCCAGCAGCCAAGTGGAGACGGATGGGACTGAAGCTTTCTTT.

V is TRBV2 and J is TRBJ2-7, with D hard to call. Trimming shortened V by 3 bases and J by 2 bases, and 20 bases separated the two germline ends. The CDR3 spans 17 residues. The germline V gene encodes CDR1 SNHLY and CDR2 FYNNEI. Written as DNA, the CDR3 is TGTGCCAGCAGTGACCCTTCGTTCGCAGGTCAGACCTACGAGCAGTACTTC. The encoded protein is CASSDPSFAGQTYEQYF.

This chain joins TRBV6-5 and TRBJ1-4; D may be TRBD1 (5 bases). The germline gives CDR1 MNHEY, CDR2 SVGAGI. With 4 bases removed from V and 3 bases from J, the gap between germline ends came to 9 bases. The CDR3 spans 14 residues. The CDR3 bases are TGTGCCAGCAGTTGGGGCGGTGCTAATGAAAAACTGTTTTTT. Translating gives CASSWGGANEKLFF.